Reported below is one T cell receptor beta chain. The data are from a study of tumor T cells in aggressive B-cell lymphoma. Germline V gene lookup returns CDR1 SGHRS and CDR2 YFSETQ. V shed 7 bases and J 14 bases; nucleotides not matched to a gene: 15. CDR3 length: 14 amino acids. Libraries were prepared by immunoSEQ multiplex PCR; TCRdb keeps only in-frame clonotypes and omits some of them. The sample records about 3,500 clones, about 94% being singletons. The sequencing input was tumor tissue. This chain uses TRBV5-1 with TRBJ2-1; 10 bases line up with TRBD1. This clonotype originated in an adult with diffuse large B cell lymphoma. In DNA form, the CDR3 reads TGCGCCAGCTCGAAAACCGGGACAGGGGACTATAAGTTCTTC. This translates into CASSKTGTGDYKFF.